This TCR beta chain comes out of a study of a mutant IDH1 vaccine in newly diagnosed glioma. Whole-study context: Eight vaccine doses were administered to patients at weeks 1, 3, 5, 7, 11, 15, 19 and 23. Males made up roughly 62% and females around 38% of treated patients, whose mean age was approximately 43 years.

A word on this clone: What it binds is not known.

Study-level findings and limits: Researchers report vaccine-induced immune responses in about 93% of patients.

The assay was immunoSEQ multiplex PCR, and TCRdb's table has in-frame clones only and misses some. The data show some 35,000 clones, roughly 80% seen once. The V and J ends lost 1 base and 4 bases respectively, with 11 bases between them. CDR1 is GTSNPN and CDR2 is SVGIG in the germline V gene (reference sequence). The CDR3 runs 14 residues. Time point: week 5, during vaccination. The content of each vaccine dose was 300 ug of mutant IDH1 20-mer peptide, and topical imiquimod accompanied it. The astrocytomas were IDH1-mutant, ATRX-negative, and WHO grade 3 or 4. The chain combines TRBV30 with TRBJ1-5; D gene ambiguous. The material sequenced was PBMCs, taken from a glioma patient whose treatment included an IDH1 peptide vaccine. The source of this sequence is a man between 50 and 59 years old with glioma. As DNA, the CDR3 is TGTGCCTGGAGTGGCGGTTTGGGGAATCAGCCCCAGCATTTT. Amino acid sequence: CAWSGGLGNQPQHF.